This T cell receptor beta chain originates from a study of blood T cell repertoires in COVID-19. Study-level background: Samples representing acute and convalescent COVID-19 were sourced from the United States, Italy and Spain.

TCRdb's copy holds only in-frame clones and misses some; the assay was immunoSEQ multiplex PCR. The table lists more than 250,000 clones, approximately 82% of them singletons. The length of the CDR3 is 16 residues. CDR1 is MNHEY and CDR2 is SVGEGT in the germline V gene. Trimming took 0 bases from V and 9 from J, leaving 18 bases between them. What was sequenced was peripheral blood. The gene calls are TRBV6-2 or TRBV6-3 and TRBJ2-1; D is undetermined. The receptor was isolated from a woman aged 45-65 years with acute or convalescent COVID-19. CDR3 nucleotide sequence: TGTGCCAGCAGTTACTCAAGAGAGACTCCAGACGGTGAGCAGTTCTTC. It codes for CASSYSRETPDGEQFF.